The clone carrying this T cell receptor (beta chain) is a singleton in its sample. This sample is part of a study of blood T cell repertoires in COVID-19. Study background: In each case, the material was cDNA or gDNA derived from T cells, B-cell-depleted T cells, or PBMCs.

The repertoire was sequenced with immunoSEQ multiplex PCR; TCRdb's copy has only in-frame clones and lacks some. Among around 300,000 clones listed, approximately 85% were seen once. The specimen sequenced was peripheral blood. The source of this sequence is a woman between 65 and 79 years old with acute or convalescent COVID-19.

The CDR3 bases are TGTGCCAGCAGCTTTCAGGGGGCGCGAGAGCAGTACTTC. It encodes CASSFQGAREQYF. V is TRBV6-5 and J is TRBJ2-7; TRBD1 matches at 8 bases. Germline V CDR1 and CDR2: MNHEY, SVGAGI. CDR3 length: 13 amino acids. Losses at the gene ends were 6 bases for V and 7 bases for J; bases not matched to a gene: 8.